This T cell receptor beta chain appears in the sequencing data of a study of vaccination effects on CD4 cells after COVID-19. Study conclusions and caveats: Clonal contraction was marked in infection- and vaccine-induced clones late after vaccination.

Viral peptide pool expansion of antigen-specific CD4+ T cells preceded sequencing in the ViraFEST assay. At the end of about 9 days of culture, CD4+ T cells were isolated. This individual tested PCR-positive for SARS-CoV-2 infection between March and December 2020. Libraries were prepared by immunoSEQ multiplex PCR; TCRdb keeps only in-frame clonotypes and omits some of them. The table records roughly 57,000 clones, 76% of them present only once. The germline V gene encodes CDR1 LNHDA and CDR2 SQIVND (reference sequence). V was shortened by 3 bases and J by 4 bases, with 15 bases between the two germline ends. The length of the CDR3 is 15 residues. A word on this clone: What it binds is unknown.

The source is a human donor who had a prior SARS-CoV-2 infection. V is TRBV19 and J is TRBJ1-2; D call uncertain. The source was CD4+ T cells from PBMCs cultured with HIV peptides, collected before COVID-19 vaccination. Subset reported: HIV-1 Nef peptide pool negative control/reference culture. Here the CDR3 reads CASSMGGQEIYGYTF. CDR3 DNA: TGTGCCAGTAGTATGGGAGGGCAGGAGATCTATGGCTACACCTTC. The full variable domain, completed using reference TRBV19 and TRBJ1-2, is DGGITQSPKYLFRKEGQNVTLSCEQNLNHDAMYWYRQDPGQGLRLIYYSQIVNDFQKGDIAEGYSVSREKKESFPLTVTSAQKNPTAFYLCASSMGGQEIYGYTFGSGTRLTVV.